Below, 16 T cell receptor beta chains from the same sample are listed, as sequenced in a study of CD8 T cells in Susac syndrome (dated by TCRdb to between 2018 and 2021). The library was built by means of the immunoSEQ multiplex PCR assay. RNA was extracted with the RNeasy kit and 0.5 to 1 ug was reverse transcribed using random hexamers. TCRdb handled the public reads itself, with Q25 trimming in fastp and clone calling in MiXCR, and kept productive beta chains. CDR3 protein duplicates are merged, each entry listing the most common genes and DNA. The sample has under 150,000 distinct CDR3 sequences on record, approximately 93% of them singletons. Roughly 0.27% of the sample belongs to the ten largest clones. Sequencing was done on a sample of CD8+ T cells from PBMCs. The source of these receptors is a human donor in good health.

The chain couples TRBV20-1 to TRBJ2-6, with 7 bases lining up with TRBD1. This CDR3 comprises 16 residues. CDR1 is DFQATT and CDR2 is SNEGSKA in the germline V gene (reference sequence). With 6 bases clipped from V and 0 bases from J, the junction kept 8 bases outside the gene matches. The CDR3 spells CSAPPGTASGANVLTF. The CDR3 bases are TGCAGTGCCCCTCCCGGGACAGCCTCTGGGGCCAACGTCCTGACTTTC.

V and J are TRBV11-1 and TRBJ2-3; the D is unclear. The germline V gene has CDR1 SGHAT and CDR2 FQDESV (reference sequence). This CDR3 is built from 14 residues. Trimming stripped 8 bases from V and 6 bases from J, with 18 bases between. The CDR3 DNA sequence: TGTGCCAGCGGATTAAGCTGGGATATCGATACGCAGTATTTT. Its translation: CASGLSWDIDTQYF.

The V call is TRBV7-9, the J call TRBJ1-1; no reliable D call. This CDR3 contains 10 residues. The V gene's germline CDR1 is SEHNR and CDR2 FQNEAQ (reference sequence). The V end lost 4 bases, the J end lost 8 bases, and 5 bases lay between the germline ends. The CDR3 DNA is TGTGCCAGCAGCTCGTGGGAAGCTTTCTTT. Translating it yields CASSSWEAFF.

J is TRBJ1-1 and V is TRBV13; tentatively, D is TRBD1 (5 bases). There are 16 residues in the CDR3. Germline lookup yields CDR1 PRHDT and CDR2 FYEKMQ (reference sequence). The V end was cut by 2 bases, the J end by 0 bases, with 13 bases between. The CDR3 DNA reads TGTGCCAGCAGCTTAAACCGGGACCAAATGAACACTGAAGCTTTCTTT. The encoded protein is CASSLNRDQMNTEAFF. Variable domain in full (rest from reference TRBV13 and TRBJ1-1): AAGVIQSPRHLIKEKRETATLKCYPIPRHDTVYWYQQGPGQDPQFLISFYEKMQSDKGSIPDRFSAQQFSDYHSELNMSSLELGDSALYFCASSLNRDQMNTEAFFGQGTRLTVV.

V is TRBV15 and J is TRBJ2-1, with a tentative D call TRBD2 (7 bases). With 7 bases removed from V and 7 bases from J, the gap between germline ends came to 20 bases. Looked up from germline, CDR1 is LNHNV and CDR2 is YYDKDF (reference sequence). This CDR3 has 15 amino acids. The DNA of the CDR3 is TGTGCCACCAAGGGAGGGCAGGGGATTTCGAATGAGCAGTTCTTC. It specifies CATKGGQGISNEQFF.

The rearrangement uses TRBV13 and TRBJ2-7; a weak D match, TRBD2 (5 bases). CDR1 PRHDT and CDR2 FYEKMQ come from the germline V gene (reference sequence). Trimming pared 5 bases from V and 6 bases from J, leaving 14 bases between. This CDR3 region has 13 residues. The CDR3 region has the DNA TGTGCCAGCAGCACTCCAGGCGGAGGCGAGCAGTACTTC. Translated, it gives CASSTPGGGEQYF.

The CDR3 DNA is TGTGCCAGCAGTTTTGGCTCGCGCACAGATACGCAGTATTTT. As protein: CASSFGSRTDTQYF. The chain is built from TRBV12-3 or TRBV12-4 and TRBJ2-3; D not resolved. The V end was cut by 3 bases, the J end by 1 base, with 8 bases between. The CDR3 covers 14 residues.

This clonotype was counted a single time. This chain uses TRBV13 with TRBJ2-7, with D perhaps assigned TRBD1 or TRBD2 (5 bases each). This CDR3 is built from 14 residues. Looked up from germline, CDR1 is PRHDT and CDR2 is FYEKMQ (reference sequence). The V and J ends lost 2 bases and 6 bases respectively, with 14 bases between them. This chain's CDR3 is CASSLYGKGSEQYF. The DNA for the CDR3 is TGTGCCAGCAGCTTATACGGGAAGGGGTCCGAGCAGTACTTC.

The chain combines TRBV28 with TRBJ1-1; D unclear. Germline loops: CDR1 MDHEN, CDR2 SYDVKM. This CDR3 comprises 9 residues. V gave up 5 bases and J gave up 11 bases, with 6 bases separating them. CDR3 sequence reads: CASSPPAFF. In DNA form, the CDR3 reads TGTGCCAGCAGTCCCCCCGCTTTCTTT.

The chain joins TRBV7-9 to TRBJ2-3; D call uncertain. CDR1 and CDR2 (germline): SEHNR, FQNEAQ (reference sequence). This CDR3 comprises 14 residues. With 2 bases removed from V and 1 base from J, the gap between germline ends came to 7 bases. The CDR3 sequence: CASSLLPGTDTQYF. In DNA form, the CDR3 reads TGTGCCAGCAGCTTACTCCCAGGCACAGATACGCAGTATTTT.

The chain carries TRBV20-1 and TRBJ2-2, with 9 bases fitting TRBD2. Germline assignment: CDR1 DFQATT and CDR2 SNEGSKA (reference sequence). V dropped 2 bases and J dropped 1; count of bases not matched to a gene: 2. There are 15 residues in the CDR3. The CDR3 loop reads CSARSTSGNTGELFF. The CDR3 DNA reads TGCAGTGCTAGATCGACTAGCGGGAACACCGGGGAGCTGTTTTTT.

The V and J genes are TRBV4-2 and TRBJ2-1; the match to TRBD2 covers 9 bases. This CDR3 region has 17 residues. The germline V gene encodes CDR1 LGHNA and CDR2 YNFKEQ. V shed 0 bases, J shed 4 bases, and the junction held 7 bases outside the gene matches. CDR3 coding DNA: TGTGCCAGCAGCCAAGAGCAGGCTAGCGGGAAATACAATGAGCAGTTCTTC. Protein product: CASSQEQASGKYNEQFF.

The V and J genes are TRBV18 and TRBJ2-1; D is uncertain. Germline values: CDR1 KGHSH, CDR2 LQKENI. Trimming left V 1 base short and J 1 base short, with 8 bases between. The length of the CDR3 is 15 residues. The CDR3 DNA follows: TGTGCCAGCTCACCACAAGGGCGATCCTACAATGAGCAGTTCTTC. Residues: CASSPQGRSYNEQFF.

The chain has TRBV18 and TRBJ2-3, with 7 bases matching TRBD1. This CDR3 is 15 amino acids long. The ends lost 3 bases at V and 1 base at J; junction bases unmatched: 4. CDR1 and CDR2 (germline): KGHSH, LQKENI. The CDR3 spells CASSPDDRGTDTQYF. The CDR3 bases are TGTGCCAGCTCACCTGATGACAGGGGCACAGATACGCAGTATTTT.

The V gene is TRBV7-2, the J gene TRBJ2-7, with D hard to call. The germline V and J ends were trimmed by 2 bases and 3 bases, with 8 bases remaining between them. CDR1 is SGHTA, CDR2 FQGNSA, per germline. CDR3 length equals 13 residues. CDR3 bases: TGTGCCAGCAGCTTAATCGGCTTCTACGAGCAGTACTTC. This sequence encodes CASSLIGFYEQYF.

This chain uses TRBV28 with TRBJ1-2; 9 positions agree with TRBD1. The CDR3 covers 17 residues. Germline lookup yields CDR1 MDHEN and CDR2 SYDVKM. Germline trimming cut 2 bases from V and 5 bases from J; bases unmatched to any gene: 12. CDR3 in amino acids: CASSLRDRVLNQYGYTF. CDR3 sequence (DNA): TGTGCCAGCAGTTTAAGGGACAGGGTACTTAACCAATATGGCTACACCTTC.